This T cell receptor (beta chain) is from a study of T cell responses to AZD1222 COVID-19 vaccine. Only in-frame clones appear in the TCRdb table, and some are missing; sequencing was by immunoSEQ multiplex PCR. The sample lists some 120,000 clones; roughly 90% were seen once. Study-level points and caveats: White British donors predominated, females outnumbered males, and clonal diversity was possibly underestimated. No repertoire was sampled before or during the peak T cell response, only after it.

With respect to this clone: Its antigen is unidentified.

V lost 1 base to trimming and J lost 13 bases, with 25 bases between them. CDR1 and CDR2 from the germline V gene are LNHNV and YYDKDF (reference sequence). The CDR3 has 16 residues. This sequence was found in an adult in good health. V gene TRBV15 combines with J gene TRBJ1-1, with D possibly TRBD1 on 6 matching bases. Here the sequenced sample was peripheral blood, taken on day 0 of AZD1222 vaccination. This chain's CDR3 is CATSRGETSGAGGGFF. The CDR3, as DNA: TGTGCCACCAGCAGAGGGGAGACCTCGGGGGCCGGGGGAGGTTTCTTT.